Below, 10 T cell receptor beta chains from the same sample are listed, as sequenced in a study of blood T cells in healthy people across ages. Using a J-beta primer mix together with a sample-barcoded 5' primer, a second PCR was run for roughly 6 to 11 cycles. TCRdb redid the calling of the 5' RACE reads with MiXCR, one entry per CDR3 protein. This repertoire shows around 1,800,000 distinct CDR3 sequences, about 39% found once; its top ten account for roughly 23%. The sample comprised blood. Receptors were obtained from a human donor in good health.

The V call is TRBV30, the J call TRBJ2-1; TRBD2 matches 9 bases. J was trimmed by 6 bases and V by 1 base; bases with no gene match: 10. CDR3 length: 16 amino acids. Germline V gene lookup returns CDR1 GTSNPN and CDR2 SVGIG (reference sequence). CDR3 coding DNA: TGTGCCTGGAGTGGATCCTCGGGACTAGCTAGCAATGAGCAGTTCTTC. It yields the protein CAWSGSSGLASNEQFF. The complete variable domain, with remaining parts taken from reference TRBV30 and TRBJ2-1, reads SQTIHQWPATLVQPVGSPLSLECTVEGTSNPNLYWYRQAAGRGLQLLFYSVGIGQISSEVPQNLSASRPQDRQFILSSKKLLLSDSGFYLCAWSGSSGLASNEQFFGPGTRLTVL.

The CDR3 region is CAIKCRDRGQVCTEAFF. As DNA, the CDR3 is TGTGCCATCAAATGCCGGGACAGGGGTCAGGTATGCACTGAAGCTTTCTTT. The chain uses TRBV10-3 and TRBJ1-1, with 10 bases fitting TRBD1. CDR1 and CDR2 (germline): ENHRY, SYGVKD. This CDR3 contains 17 residues. With 7 bases clipped from V and 4 bases from J, the junction kept 15 bases outside the gene matches.

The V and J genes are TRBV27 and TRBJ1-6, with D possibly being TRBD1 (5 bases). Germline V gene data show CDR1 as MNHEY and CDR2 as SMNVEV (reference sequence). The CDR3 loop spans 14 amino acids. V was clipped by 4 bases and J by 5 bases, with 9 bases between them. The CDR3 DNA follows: TGTGCCAGCAGTTCGACAGTTCATAATTCACCCCTCCACTTT. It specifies CASSSTVHNSPLHF.

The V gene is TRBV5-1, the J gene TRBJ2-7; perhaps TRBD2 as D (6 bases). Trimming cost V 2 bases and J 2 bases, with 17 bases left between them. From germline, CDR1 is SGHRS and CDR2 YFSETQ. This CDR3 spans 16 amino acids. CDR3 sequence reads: CASSFGVRDSAYEQYF. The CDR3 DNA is TGCGCCAGCAGCTTCGGCGTAAGGGACTCGGCCTACGAGCAGTACTTC.

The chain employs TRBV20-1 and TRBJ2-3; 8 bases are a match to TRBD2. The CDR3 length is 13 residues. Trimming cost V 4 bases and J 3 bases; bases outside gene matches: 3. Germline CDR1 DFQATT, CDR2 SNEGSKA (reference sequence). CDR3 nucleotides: TGCAGTGCTACCGGACTAGCAACAGATACGCAGTATTTT. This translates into CSATGLATDTQYF.

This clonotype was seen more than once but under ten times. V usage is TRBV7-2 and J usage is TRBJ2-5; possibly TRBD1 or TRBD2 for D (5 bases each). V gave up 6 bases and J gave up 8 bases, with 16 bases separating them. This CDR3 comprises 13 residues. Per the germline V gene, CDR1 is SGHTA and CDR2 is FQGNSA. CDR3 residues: CASREAGKATQYF. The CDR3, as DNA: TGTGCCAGCAGGGAGGCAGGGAAGGCCACCCAGTACTTC.

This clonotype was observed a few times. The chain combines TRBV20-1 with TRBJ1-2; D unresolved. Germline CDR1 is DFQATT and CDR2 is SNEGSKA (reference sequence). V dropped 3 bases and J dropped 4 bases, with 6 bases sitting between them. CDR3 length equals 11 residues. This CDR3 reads CSASHSYGYTF. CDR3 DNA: TGCAGTGCTAGTCATTCCTATGGCTACACCTTC.

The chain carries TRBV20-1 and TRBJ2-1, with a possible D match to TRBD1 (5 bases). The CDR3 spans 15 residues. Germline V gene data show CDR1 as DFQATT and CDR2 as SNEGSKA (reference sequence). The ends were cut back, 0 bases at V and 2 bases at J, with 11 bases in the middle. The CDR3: CSAREGRWTYNEQFF. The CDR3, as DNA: TGCAGTGCTAGAGAGGGGCGTTGGACCTACAATGAGCAGTTCTTC.

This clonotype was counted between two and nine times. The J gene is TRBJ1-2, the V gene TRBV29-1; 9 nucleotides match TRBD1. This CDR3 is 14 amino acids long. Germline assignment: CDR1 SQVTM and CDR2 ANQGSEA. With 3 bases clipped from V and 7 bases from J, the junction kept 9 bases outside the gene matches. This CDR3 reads CSVDRDREEGGYTF. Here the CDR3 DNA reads TGCAGCGTTGACCGGGACAGGGAGGAAGGTGGCTACACCTTC.

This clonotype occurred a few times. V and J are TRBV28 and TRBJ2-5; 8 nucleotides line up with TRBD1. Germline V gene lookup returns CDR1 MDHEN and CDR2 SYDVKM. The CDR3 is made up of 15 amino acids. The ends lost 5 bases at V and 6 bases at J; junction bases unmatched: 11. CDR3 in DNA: TGTGCCAGCAGTCCACCAGGGACAGGACGGAAGACCCAGTACTTC. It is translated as CASSPPGTGRKTQYF. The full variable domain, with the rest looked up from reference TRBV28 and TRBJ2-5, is DVKVTQSSRYLVKRTGEKVFLECVQDMDHENMFWYRQDPGLGLRLIYFSYDVKMKEKGDIPEGYSVSREKKERFSLILESASTNQTSMYLCASSPPGTGRKTQYFGPGTRLLVL.